These T cell receptor beta chains were read from a single sample in a study of T-cell reconstitution after alpha-beta-depleted transplantation in children. TCRdb passed the PCR reads through MiXCR, listing each CDR3 protein once. The repertoire has about 90,000 distinct CDR3 sequences, around a sixth of them found once; the top ten carry roughly 21%. Sequences were derived from PBMCs, mostly from graft donor cells, sampled 180 days after TCRalphabeta/CD19-depleted stem cell transplant. The receptors stem from a male patient aged 2 to 9 who had a stem cell transplant for acute lymphoblastic leukemia, so the T cells may come from the graft donor. CDR3s include the opening cysteine and the closing phenylalanine or tryptophan. Each record gives: J gene, D gene, clone size, V gene, CDR3 DNA, CDR3 protein. D genes are given only for firm matches. Where a row states a size, it is once, few, many or the class of an expanded clone; other rows omit it.

J: TRBJ1-4
D: -
size: -
V: TRBV20-1
DNA: TGCAGTGCTAGAGGCGATTCAGGCGTAGTGTATGAAAAACTGTTTTTT
CDR3: CSARGDSGVVYEKLFF

J: TRBJ2-2
D: -
size: -
V: TRBV20-1
DNA: TGCAGTGCTAGGAGGGGGGGGCTCGGGAACACCGGGGAGCTGTTTTTT
CDR3: CSARRGGLGNTGELFF

J: TRBJ2-3
D: TRBD2
size: few
V: TRBV7-8
DNA: TGTGCCAGCAGCTTAGCGGGACTAAGGGAAGATACGCAGTATTTT
CDR3: CASSLAGLREDTQYF

J: TRBJ2-7
D: -
size: -
V: TRBV12-3/TRBV12-4
DNA: TGTGCCAGCAGTTTATGGGAACGCTACGAGCAGTACTTC
CDR3: CASSLWERYEQYF

J: TRBJ2-3
D: -
size: many
V: TRBV28
DNA: TGTGCCAGCAGTTTATACGGGGCCCGCCCAGATACGCAGTATTTT
CDR3: CASSLYGARPDTQYF

J: TRBJ1-1
D: -
size: -
V: TRBV5-1
DNA: TGCGCCAGCAGCTTGGTGGAGGGTTCTGAAGCTTTCTTT
CDR3: CASSLVEGSEAFF

J: TRBJ2-1
D: -
size: -
V: TRBV4-2
DNA: TGTGCCAGCAGCCCGTATAACTTGGTCGACAGCCAGATTCGGAACTCCTACAATGAGCAGTTCTTC
CDR3: CASSPYNLVDSQIRNSYNEQFF

J: TRBJ2-5
D: TRBD1
size: many
V: TRBV7-2
DNA: TGTGCCAGTTCCCCGGGACAGGGTTCGGAGACCCAGTACTTC
CDR3: CASSPGQGSETQYF

J: TRBJ2-2
D: -
size: once
V: TRBV5-7
DNA: TGTGCCAGCAGCCCCCCGCTACAGGAATGGGGGACCGGGGAGCTGTTTTTT
CDR3: CASSPPLQEWGTGELFF

J: TRBJ2-5
D: -
size: many
V: TRBV4-1
DNA: TGCGCCCCACGGAGCGGTCAAGAGACCCAGTACTTC
CDR3: CAPRSGQETQYF

J: TRBJ1-3
D: -
size: -
V: TRBV12-3/TRBV12-4
DNA: TGTGCCAGCAGTCGCCCACTTAGCTCTGGAAACACCATATATTTT
CDR3: CASSRPLSSGNTIYF

J: TRBJ2-5
D: -
size: -
V: TRBV27
DNA: TGTGCCAGCAGTCACGGGAGAGGGGGTGAGACCCAGTACTTC
CDR3: CASSHGRGGETQYF

J: TRBJ1-5
D: -
size: -
V: TRBV6-5
DNA: TGTGCCAGCAGCCCCGACAGCCGCTATAGCAATCAGCCCCAGCATTTT
CDR3: CASSPDSRYSNQPQHF

J: TRBJ2-5
D: -
size: many
V: TRBV20-1
DNA: TGCAGTGCTAGGGGGCAGGAGACCCAGTACTTC
CDR3: CSARGQETQYF

J: TRBJ2-5
D: -
size: -
V: TRBV12-3/TRBV12-4
DNA: TGTGCCAGCAGTTTAGGCAGGGTAATTCGAGAGACCCAGTACTTC
CDR3: CASSLGRVIRETQYF

J: TRBJ2-2
D: -
size: once
V: TRBV4-3
DNA: TGCGCCAGCAGCCCCCAGGGAACCGGGGAGCTGTTTTTT
CDR3: CASSPQGTGELFF

J: TRBJ2-7
D: -
size: -
V: TRBV28
DNA: TGTGCCAGCAGTTTACCGGGGGGCGCTTACGAGCAGTACTTC
CDR3: CASSLPGGAYEQYF

J: TRBJ1-1
D: -
size: -
V: TRBV10-3
DNA: TGTGCCAGCAACGGACAGCCACTTAACACTGAAGCTTTCTTT
CDR3: CASNGQPLNTEAFF

J: TRBJ2-7
D: -
size: -
V: TRBV12-5
DNA: TGTGCTAGTGGTTTGTCAAGGGACGAGCAGTACTTC
CDR3: CASGLSRDEQYF

J: TRBJ2-3
D: TRBD1
size: many
V: TRBV3-1
DNA: TGTGCCAGCAGCCATTTGGGATCGACAGGGGCGACCGATACGCAGTATTTT
CDR3: CASSHLGSTGATDTQYF

J: TRBJ1-2
D: TRBD1
size: many
V: TRBV28
DNA: TGTGCCAGCAGTCTCCCCTTGGGACAGGGGCTAGGCTATGGCTACACCTTC
CDR3: CASSLPLGQGLGYGYTF

J: TRBJ2-6
D: -
size: few
V: TRBV27
DNA: TGTGCCAGCAGCCCCGACGGCTCTGGGGCCAACGTCCTGACTTTC
CDR3: CASSPDGSGANVLTF

J: TRBJ1-2
D: -
size: few
V: TRBV29-1
DNA: TGCAGCGTTCGGACCGGGGGATATGGCTACACCTTC
CDR3: CSVRTGGYGYTF

J: TRBJ2-2
D: -
size: few
V: TRBV7-9
DNA: TGTGCCAGCACCCCCGGGGGGCTGTACACCGGGGAGCTGTTTTTT
CDR3: CASTPGGLYTGELFF

J: TRBJ1-1
D: TRBD1
size: -
V: TRBV6-1
DNA: TGTGCCAGCAGTGGTGTGACAGGGGGGGGTACTGAAGCTTTCTTT
CDR3: CASSGVTGGGTEAFF

J: TRBJ1-5
D: TRBD1
size: many
V: TRBV5-6
DNA: TGTGCCAGCAGCTTGGTAGACAGGGAAGCGGAGCCCCAGCATTTT
CDR3: CASSLVDREAEPQHF

J: TRBJ2-3
D: TRBD2
size: few
V: TRBV7-7
DNA: TGTGCCAGCAGCCCTGGGACTACCAATACAGATACGCAGTATTTT
CDR3: CASSPGTTNTDTQYF

J: TRBJ1-1
D: -
size: many
V: TRBV5-1
DNA: TGCGCCAGCAGCTTGGACGTGGAGTACACTGAAGCTTTCTTT
CDR3: CASSLDVEYTEAFF

J: TRBJ2-3
D: -
size: few
V: TRBV5-1
DNA: TGCGCCAGCAGCTTGGCCCTGAGCCTTGGGGTAGATACGCAGTATTTT
CDR3: CASSLALSLGVDTQYF